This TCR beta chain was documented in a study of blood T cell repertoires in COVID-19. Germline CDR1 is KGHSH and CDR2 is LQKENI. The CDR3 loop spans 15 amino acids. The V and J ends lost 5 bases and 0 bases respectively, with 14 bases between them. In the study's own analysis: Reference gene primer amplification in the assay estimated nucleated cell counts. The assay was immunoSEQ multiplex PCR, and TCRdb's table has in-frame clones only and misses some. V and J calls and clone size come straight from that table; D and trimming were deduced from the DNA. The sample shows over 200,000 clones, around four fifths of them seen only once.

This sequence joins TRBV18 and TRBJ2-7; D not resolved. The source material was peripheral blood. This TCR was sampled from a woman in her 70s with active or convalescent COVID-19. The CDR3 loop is CASSSSTGPSYEQYF. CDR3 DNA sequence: TGTGCCAGCTCATCAAGTACTGGGCCCTCCTACGAGCAGTACTTC.